This is a list of T cell receptor beta chains from one sample in a study of T-cell memory formation after mild COVID-19. TCRdb reprocessed the 5' RACE reads with MiXCR, giving one entry per CDR3 protein. Here the sample spans about 350,000 distinct CDR3 sequences, under 25% being singletons. The sequenced material came from PBMCs or a T cell subset sorted from them (not recorded which). The receptors here all came from a man between 18 and 29 years old who had mild COVID-19 (a few samples of this study predate the infection). Cell type and time point are not known. The CDR3 runs from the conserved cysteine through the conserved F or W. D genes are given only for firm matches. A clone size is listed for some rows: how often the clone was seen (once, few, many), or a class if it is expanded.

CDR3 length: 15; D gene: NA; J gene: TRBJ2-1; clone size: few; V gene: TRBV5-1; CDR3 protein: CASSLGELTRNEQFF; CDR3 DNA: TGCGCCAGCAGCTTAGGCGAGTTGACGCGTAATGAGCAGTTCTTC
CDR3 length: 13; D gene: NA; J gene: TRBJ2-7; clone size: NA; V gene: TRBV20-1; CDR3 protein: CSAGKTPAYEQYF; CDR3 DNA: TGCAGTGCTGGGAAGACACCGGCCTACGAGCAGTACTTC
CDR3 length: 14; D gene: NA; J gene: TRBJ2-2; clone size: few; V gene: TRBV5-1; CDR3 protein: CASSLLAHTGELFF; CDR3 DNA: TGCGCCAGCAGCTTGCTAGCGCACACCGGGGAGCTGTTTTTT
CDR3 length: 16; D gene: TRBD1; J gene: TRBJ2-3; clone size: few; V gene: TRBV9; CDR3 protein: CASSDADRASTDTQYF; CDR3 DNA: TGTGCCAGCAGCGACGCGGACAGGGCTTCGACAGATACGCAGTATTTT
CDR3 length: 12; D gene: NA; J gene: TRBJ1-5; clone size: NA; V gene: TRBV2; CDR3 protein: CASSFTGQPQHF; CDR3 DNA: TGTGCCAGCAGTTTCACGGGTCAGCCCCAGCATTTT
CDR3 length: 15; D gene: NA; J gene: TRBJ2-5; clone size: many; V gene: TRBV4-3; CDR3 protein: CASSQEPGPGGTQYF; CDR3 DNA: TGCGCCAGCAGCCAAGAACCGGGACCTGGGGGGACCCAGTACTTC
CDR3 length: 14; D gene: NA; J gene: TRBJ1-2; clone size: once; V gene: TRBV6-2/TRBV6-3; CDR3 protein: CASSSLGQIYGYTF; CDR3 DNA: TGTGCCAGCAGTAGCCTCGGTCAGATCTATGGCTACACCTTC
CDR3 length: 10; D gene: NA; J gene: TRBJ1-2; clone size: many; V gene: TRBV19; CDR3 protein: CASKADGYTF; CDR3 DNA: TGTGCCAGTAAGGCGGATGGCTACACCTTC
CDR3 length: 12; D gene: NA; J gene: TRBJ2-1; clone size: NA; V gene: TRBV12-3/TRBV12-4; CDR3 protein: CASRSEGREQFF; CDR3 DNA: TGTGCCAGCAGGTCAGAGGGCCGAGAGCAGTTCTTC
CDR3 length: 13; D gene: NA; J gene: TRBJ1-1; clone size: NA; V gene: TRBV11-1; CDR3 protein: CASSFHGRTEAFF; CDR3 DNA: TGTGCCAGCAGCTTCCACGGCCGGACTGAAGCTTTCTTT
CDR3 length: 16; D gene: NA; J gene: TRBJ2-2; clone size: NA; V gene: TRBV4-2; CDR3 protein: CASSSGGGADTGELFF; CDR3 DNA: TGTGCCAGCAGCTCCGGTGGTGGGGCGGACACCGGGGAGCTGTTTTTT
CDR3 length: 12; D gene: NA; J gene: TRBJ2-2; clone size: few; V gene: TRBV4-1; CDR3 protein: CASSQGGWELFF; CDR3 DNA: TGCGCCAGCAGCCAAGGGGGGTGGGAGCTGTTTTTT
CDR3 length: 13; D gene: TRBD1; J gene: TRBJ1-3; clone size: few; V gene: TRBV29-1; CDR3 protein: CSVGTGAGNTIYF; CDR3 DNA: TGCAGCGTTGGGACAGGGGCTGGAAACACCATATATTTT
CDR3 length: 16; D gene: NA; J gene: TRBJ1-6; clone size: NA; V gene: TRBV20-1; CDR3 protein: CSARGGAGHFTGALHF; CDR3 DNA: TGCAGTGCTAGAGGAGGTGCTGGACATTTCACTGGGGCCCTCCACTTT
CDR3 length: 17; D gene: TRBD1; J gene: TRBJ2-2; clone size: few; V gene: TRBV4-2; CDR3 protein: CASSQLPGQQNTGELFF; CDR3 DNA: TGTGCCAGCAGCCAGTTACCGGGACAGCAGAACACCGGGGAGCTGTTTTTT
CDR3 length: 15; D gene: TRBD1; J gene: TRBJ1-6; clone size: few; V gene: TRBV7-2; CDR3 protein: CASSLVRGAGSPLHF; CDR3 DNA: TGTGCCAGCAGCTTAGTCAGGGGGGCGGGTTCACCCCTCCACTTT
CDR3 length: 15; D gene: NA; J gene: TRBJ1-1; clone size: NA; V gene: TRBV9; CDR3 protein: CASSVGGGLATEAFF; CDR3 DNA: TGTGCCAGCAGCGTTGGGGGGGGCTTGGCCACTGAAGCTTTCTTT
CDR3 length: 14; D gene: NA; J gene: TRBJ1-1; clone size: NA; V gene: TRBV4-3; CDR3 protein: CASSQVRVGTEAFF; CDR3 DNA: TGCGCCAGCAGCCAAGTTCGGGTTGGCACTGAAGCTTTCTTT
CDR3 length: 14; D gene: TRBD2; J gene: TRBJ2-1; clone size: NA; V gene: TRBV12-3/TRBV12-4; CDR3 protein: CAIIASGDHNEQFF; CDR3 DNA: TGTGCCATTATCGCTAGCGGGGACCACAATGAGCAGTTCTTC
CDR3 length: 13; D gene: NA; J gene: TRBJ2-3; clone size: NA; V gene: TRBV19; CDR3 protein: CASSIVPPDTQYF; CDR3 DNA: TGTGCCAGTAGTATAGTCCCCCCAGATACGCAGTATTTT
CDR3 length: 15; D gene: TRBD2; J gene: TRBJ2-3; clone size: NA; V gene: TRBV5-1; CDR3 protein: CASSLLAGGQDTQYF; CDR3 DNA: TGCGCCAGCAGCCTCCTAGCGGGGGGGCAAGATACGCAGTATTTT
CDR3 length: 16; D gene: NA; J gene: TRBJ2-2; clone size: NA; V gene: TRBV6-6; CDR3 protein: CASSYSTQGRTGELFF; CDR3 DNA: TGTGCCAGCAGTTACTCGACGCAGGGTAGAACCGGGGAGCTGTTTTTT
CDR3 length: 13; D gene: NA; J gene: TRBJ1-6; clone size: NA; V gene: TRBV24-1; CDR3 protein: CATSDSFPGRLHF; CDR3 DNA: TGTGCCACCAGTGATTCGTTTCCTGGGCGACTCCACTTT
CDR3 length: 16; D gene: TRBD1; J gene: TRBJ1-2; clone size: few; V gene: TRBV9; CDR3 protein: CASSVTVSGGQDGYTF; CDR3 DNA: TGTGCCAGCAGCGTAACGGTTAGTGGGGGACAGGATGGCTACACCTTC
CDR3 length: 20; D gene: TRBD2; J gene: TRBJ2-2; clone size: many; V gene: TRBV7-9; CDR3 protein: CASSLARGLAGGRGTGELFF; CDR3 DNA: TGTGCCAGCAGCTTAGCGCGTGGACTAGCGGGGGGCCGAGGCACCGGGGAGCTGTTTTTT
CDR3 length: 13; D gene: TRBD1; J gene: TRBJ2-3; clone size: NA; V gene: TRBV7-9; CDR3 protein: CAGSDRGTDTQYF; CDR3 DNA: TGTGCCGGATCGGACAGGGGTACAGATACGCAGTATTTT
CDR3 length: 15; D gene: NA; J gene: TRBJ2-1; clone size: NA; V gene: TRBV9; CDR3 protein: CASSAQGGTYNEQFF; CDR3 DNA: TGTGCCAGCAGCGCGCAGGGGGGGACCTACAATGAGCAGTTCTTC
CDR3 length: 14; D gene: TRBD1; J gene: TRBJ2-4; clone size: few; V gene: TRBV29-1; CDR3 protein: CSVEYQGDKNIQYF; CDR3 DNA: TGCAGCGTTGAGTATCAGGGGGACAAAAACATTCAGTACTTC
CDR3 length: 14; D gene: NA; J gene: TRBJ1-2; clone size: NA; V gene: TRBV4-2; CDR3 protein: CASSQVSQNYGYTF; CDR3 DNA: TGTGCCAGCAGCCAAGTTTCCCAGAACTATGGCTACACCTTC
CDR3 length: 14; D gene: TRBD1; J gene: TRBJ2-5; clone size: NA; V gene: TRBV7-9; CDR3 protein: CASSLAGQGVTQYF; CDR3 DNA: TGTGCCAGCAGCTTAGCGGGACAGGGGGTCACCCAGTACTTC
CDR3 length: 16; D gene: NA; J gene: TRBJ2-1; clone size: many; V gene: TRBV5-1; CDR3 protein: CASSLGQGSPYNEQFF; CDR3 DNA: TGCGCCAGCAGCTTGGGGCAGGGTAGCCCCTACAATGAGCAGTTCTTC
CDR3 length: 15; D gene: NA; J gene: TRBJ1-2; clone size: NA; V gene: TRBV6-5; CDR3 protein: CASSYSSGAPRGYTF; CDR3 DNA: TGTGCCAGCAGTTACTCCTCCGGGGCGCCGAGAGGCTACACCTTC
CDR3 length: 17; D gene: TRBD2; J gene: TRBJ2-5; clone size: NA; V gene: TRBV6-2/TRBV6-3; CDR3 protein: CASSLRTSGAGRETQYF; CDR3 DNA: TGTGCCAGCAGTCTCCGGACTAGCGGGGCCGGTAGAGAGACCCAGTACTTC
CDR3 length: 12; D gene: NA; J gene: TRBJ2-5; clone size: NA; V gene: TRBV30; CDR3 protein: CACTRQQETQYF; CDR3 DNA: TGTGCCTGCACCCGACAGCAAGAGACCCAGTACTTC
CDR3 length: 17; D gene: NA; J gene: TRBJ2-7; clone size: many; V gene: TRBV4-1; CDR3 protein: CASSQVPGTSVSYEQYF; CDR3 DNA: TGCGCCAGCAGCCAAGTCCCTGGGACATCCGTCTCCTACGAGCAGTACTTC
CDR3 length: 13; D gene: NA; J gene: TRBJ2-3; clone size: NA; V gene: TRBV7-2; CDR3 protein: CASRAPLADTQYF; CDR3 DNA: TGTGCCAGCAGGGCGCCGCTTGCGGATACGCAGTATTTT
CDR3 length: 14; D gene: NA; J gene: TRBJ2-4; clone size: many; V gene: TRBV20-1; CDR3 protein: CSAKRDRWGNIQYF; CDR3 DNA: TGCAGTGCTAAACGGGATCGGTGGGGGAACATTCAGTACTTC
CDR3 length: 15; D gene: TRBD2; J gene: TRBJ2-3; clone size: few; V gene: TRBV20-1; CDR3 protein: CSAGTGGYSTDTQYF; CDR3 DNA: TGCAGTGCTGGAACGGGGGGGTATAGCACAGATACGCAGTATTTT
CDR3 length: 14; D gene: NA; J gene: TRBJ2-2; clone size: many; V gene: TRBV7-2; CDR3 protein: CASSLAGGTGELFF; CDR3 DNA: TGTGCCAGCAGCTTAGCTGGCGGCACCGGGGAGCTGTTTTTT
CDR3 length: 16; D gene: TRBD1; J gene: TRBJ2-3; clone size: few; V gene: TRBV5-5; CDR3 protein: CASSEETGFLTDTQYF; CDR3 DNA: TGTGCCAGCAGCGAAGAGACAGGGTTTTTGACAGATACGCAGTATTTT
CDR3 length: 13; D gene: TRBD1; J gene: TRBJ2-5; clone size: many; V gene: TRBV5-1; CDR3 protein: CASSPGQEETQYF; CDR3 DNA: TGTGCCAGCTCACCGGGACAGGAAGAGACCCAGTACTTC
CDR3 length: 15; D gene: NA; J gene: TRBJ1-1; clone size: few; V gene: TRBV4-2; CDR3 protein: CASSQDRGGHTEAFF; CDR3 DNA: TGTGCCAGCAGCCAAGATCGTGGGGGTCACACTGAAGCTTTCTTT
CDR3 length: 14; D gene: TRBD1; J gene: TRBJ2-5; clone size: few; V gene: TRBV5-1; CDR3 protein: CASTTQGPPGTQYF; CDR3 DNA: TGCGCCAGCACAACACAGGGGCCCCCAGGGACCCAGTACTTC
CDR3 length: 15; D gene: TRBD1; J gene: TRBJ2-3; clone size: NA; V gene: TRBV4-1; CDR3 protein: CASSQGTGGVYTQYF; CDR3 DNA: TGCGCCAGCAGCCAAGGTACAGGGGGCGTATATACGCAGTATTTT
CDR3 length: 15; D gene: NA; J gene: TRBJ2-1; clone size: NA; V gene: TRBV4-1; CDR3 protein: CASSQERGLGNEQFF; CDR3 DNA: TGCGCCAGCAGCCAAGAGCGGGGGCTGGGCAATGAGCAGTTCTTC
CDR3 length: 15; D gene: TRBD1; J gene: TRBJ2-5; clone size: many; V gene: TRBV4-1; CDR3 protein: CASSQDTDRAETQYF; CDR3 DNA: TGCGCCAGCAGCCAAGATACGGACAGGGCAGAGACCCAGTACTTC
CDR3 length: 17; D gene: NA; J gene: TRBJ2-4; clone size: NA; V gene: TRBV10-1; CDR3 protein: CASSESLGRDAGNIQYF; CDR3 DNA: TGCGCCAGCAGTGAGTCTCTCGGCCGGGACGCTGGTAACATTCAGTACTTC
CDR3 length: 14; D gene: NA; J gene: TRBJ2-7; clone size: many; V gene: TRBV6-5; CDR3 protein: CASSYSGSSYEQYF; CDR3 DNA: TGTGCCAGCAGTTACTCGGGAAGCTCCTACGAGCAGTACTTC
CDR3 length: 12; D gene: NA; J gene: TRBJ1-2; clone size: NA; V gene: TRBV5-1; CDR3 protein: CASSLEGPTYTF; CDR3 DNA: TGCGCCAGCAGCTTGGAGGGCCCTACTTACACCTTC
CDR3 length: 14; D gene: NA; J gene: TRBJ2-5; clone size: few; V gene: TRBV11-2; CDR3 protein: CASSGGVLGETQYF; CDR3 DNA: TGTGCCAGCAGCGGAGGCGTGTTAGGGGAGACCCAGTACTTC
CDR3 length: 15; D gene: TRBD2; J gene: TRBJ2-1; clone size: NA; V gene: TRBV6-5; CDR3 protein: CASSVGSGGANEQFF; CDR3 DNA: TGTGCCAGCAGCGTAGGGAGCGGGGGGGCCAATGAGCAGTTCTTC
CDR3 length: 15; D gene: NA; J gene: TRBJ2-1; clone size: once; V gene: TRBV13; CDR3 protein: CASSLVESSYNEQFF; CDR3 DNA: TGTGCCAGCAGCTTGGTGGAGAGCTCCTACAATGAGCAGTTCTTC
CDR3 length: 13; D gene: TRBD2; J gene: TRBJ2-5; clone size: NA; V gene: TRBV9; CDR3 protein: CASRAGEQETQYF; CDR3 DNA: TGTGCCAGCAGGGCGGGGGAGCAAGAGACCCAGTACTTC
CDR3 length: 16; D gene: NA; J gene: TRBJ2-6; clone size: few; V gene: TRBV6-5; CDR3 protein: CASSYSSRSGANVLTF; CDR3 DNA: TGTGCCAGCAGTTACTCGTCCCGCTCTGGGGCCAACGTCCTGACTTTC
CDR3 length: 16; D gene: NA; J gene: TRBJ1-2; clone size: few; V gene: TRBV4-2; CDR3 protein: CASSPRDTGRWDGYTF; CDR3 DNA: TGTGCCAGCAGCCCGCGGGACACGGGGCGGTGGGATGGCTACACCTTC
CDR3 length: 15; D gene: TRBD2; J gene: TRBJ2-5; clone size: NA; V gene: TRBV12-3/TRBV12-4; CDR3 protein: CASSPGLAGTQTQYF; CDR3 DNA: TGTGCCAGCAGTCCAGGCCTAGCGGGGACGCAGACCCAGTACTTC
CDR3 length: 17; D gene: NA; J gene: TRBJ1-5; clone size: many; V gene: TRBV7-2; CDR3 protein: CASSLWHSGQSNQPQHF; CDR3 DNA: TGTGCCAGCAGCTTGTGGCACTCGGGACAAAGCAATCAGCCCCAGCATTTT
CDR3 length: 15; D gene: NA; J gene: TRBJ1-6; clone size: NA; V gene: TRBV6-6; CDR3 protein: CASSNSGYRNSPLHF; CDR3 DNA: TGTGCCAGCAGCAACTCAGGGTACAGGAATTCACCCCTCCACTTT
CDR3 length: 14; D gene: TRBD1; J gene: TRBJ1-2; clone size: NA; V gene: TRBV5-1; CDR3 protein: CASSPGQGANGYTF; CDR3 DNA: TGCGCCAGCAGCCCGGGACAGGGGGCGAATGGCTACACCTTC
CDR3 length: 13; D gene: NA; J gene: TRBJ2-7; clone size: few; V gene: TRBV7-3; CDR3 protein: CASSYHRDYEQYF; CDR3 DNA: TGTGCCAGCAGCTATCACAGGGACTACGAGCAGTACTTC